This T cell receptor beta chain was sequenced in a study of CD8 T cells in Susac syndrome. Random hexamers were used to reverse transcribe an amount of about 0.45 to 1 ug RNA. Amplification of TCR beta CDR3 used immunoSEQ multiplex PCR across 54 Vbeta and 13 Jbeta. TCRdb passed the immunoSEQ multiplex PCR reads through MiXCR, listing each CDR3 protein once. The sample holds 120,000 to 150,000 distinct CDR3 sequences; approximately 95% are singletons and the top ten take 0.075% to 0.1%. The V gene lost 0 bases and the J gene lost 6 bases, with 2 bases spanning the gap. CDR1 is SGHDN, CDR2 FVKESK, per germline. The CDR3 is 11 residues long.

This chain uses TRBV14 with TRBJ2-5; D gene unclear. Sequencing was carried out using CD4+ T cells from PBMCs. The receptor's source is a human donor in good health. The CDR3 is CASSQEKTQYF. CDR3 nucleotide sequence: TGTGCCAGCAGCCAAGAAAAGACCCAGTACTTC.